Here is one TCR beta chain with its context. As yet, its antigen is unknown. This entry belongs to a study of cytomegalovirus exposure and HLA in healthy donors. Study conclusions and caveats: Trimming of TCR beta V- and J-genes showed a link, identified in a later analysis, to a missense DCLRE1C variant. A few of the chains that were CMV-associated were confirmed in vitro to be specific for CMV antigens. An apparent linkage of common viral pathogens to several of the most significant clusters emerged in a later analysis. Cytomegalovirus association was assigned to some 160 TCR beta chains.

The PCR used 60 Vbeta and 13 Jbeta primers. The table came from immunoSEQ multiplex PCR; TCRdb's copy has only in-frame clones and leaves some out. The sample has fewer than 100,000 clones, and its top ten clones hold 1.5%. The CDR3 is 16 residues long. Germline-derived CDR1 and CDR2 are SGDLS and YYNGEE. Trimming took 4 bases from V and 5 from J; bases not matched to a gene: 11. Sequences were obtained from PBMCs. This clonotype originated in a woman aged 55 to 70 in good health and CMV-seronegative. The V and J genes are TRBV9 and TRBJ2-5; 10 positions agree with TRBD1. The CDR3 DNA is TGTGCCAGCAGCTTTCAGGTGGGACAGGGGTCGGAGACCCAGTACTTC. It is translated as CASSFQVGQGSETQYF.